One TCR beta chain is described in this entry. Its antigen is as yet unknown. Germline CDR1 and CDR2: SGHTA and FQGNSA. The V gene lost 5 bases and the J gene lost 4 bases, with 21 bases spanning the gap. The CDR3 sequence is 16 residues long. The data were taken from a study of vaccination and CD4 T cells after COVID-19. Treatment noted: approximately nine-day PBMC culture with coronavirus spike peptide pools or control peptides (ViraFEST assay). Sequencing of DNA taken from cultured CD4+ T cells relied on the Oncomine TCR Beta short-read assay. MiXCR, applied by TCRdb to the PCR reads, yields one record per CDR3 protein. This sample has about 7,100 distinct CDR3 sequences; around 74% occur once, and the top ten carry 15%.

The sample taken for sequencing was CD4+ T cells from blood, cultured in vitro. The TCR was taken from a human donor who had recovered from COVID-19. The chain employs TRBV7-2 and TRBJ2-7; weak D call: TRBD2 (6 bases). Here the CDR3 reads CASSAPGLPKGYEQYF. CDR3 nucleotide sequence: TGTGCCAGCAGCGCCCCGGGACTCCCGAAGGGGTACGAGCAGTACTTC. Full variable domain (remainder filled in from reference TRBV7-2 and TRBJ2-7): GAGVSQSPSNKVTEKGKDVELRCDPISGHTALYWYRQSLGQGLEFLIYFQGNSAPDKSGLPSDRFSAERTGGSVSTLTIQRTQQEDSAVYLCASSAPGLPKGYEQYFGPGTRLTVT.